Listed below are T cell receptor beta chains from one sample, sequenced in a study of human T cells and chemical hapten exposure. In TCRdb, the RACE reads were re-called with MiXCR into one record per CDR3 protein. The table includes about 93,000 distinct CDR3 sequences, 8.5% detected once. Material: whole blood, obtained in connection with sensitization to the hapten diphenylcyclopropenone (DPC). Receptor source: a man in his forties with alopecia areata. Some clones in this sample may be carry-over from other donors' samples. CDR3s include the opening cysteine and the closing phenylalanine or tryptophan. Fields, in order: clone size, V gene, D gene, J gene, CDR3 protein, CDR3 DNA. A D gene is named only where the DNA matches it firmly. Clone size is not always given. Where it is, it says once, few, many or a class for expanded clones.

few	TRBV19	.	TRBJ1-5	CASSIQGIQPQHF	TGTGCCAGTAGTATCCAGGGCATTCAGCCCCAGCATTTT
.	TRBV9	TRBD2	TRBJ2-7	CASSPTRTSGSSYEQYF	TGTGCCAGCAGCCCTACCCGTACTAGCGGGAGTTCCTACGAGCAGTACTTC
few	TRBV2	.	TRBJ2-6	CASSRDRPGANVLTF	TGTGCCAGCAGTCGGGACCGCCCCGGGGCCAACGTCCTGACTTTC
many	TRBV3-1	.	TRBJ1-2	CASSLYTRSPYGYTF	TGTGCCAGCAGCCTGTATACCAGGAGCCCTTATGGCTACACCTTC
many	TRBV7-9	.	TRBJ1-4	CASSEGTTNEKLFF	TGTGCCAGCAGCGAGGGGACAACTAATGAAAAACTGTTTTTT
few	TRBV18	TRBD1	TRBJ2-3	CASSPGQHTDTQYF	TGTGCCAGCTCACCGGGACAGCACACAGATACGCAGTATTTT
few	TRBV4-1	.	TRBJ2-4	CASSHRQDPSGDFNLAKNIQYF	TGCGCCAGCAGCCATAGACAGGATCCGTCGGGCGATTTTAACTTAGCCAAAAACATTCAGTACTTC
many	TRBV24-1	.	TRBJ1-2	CATSIPTVNYGYTF	TGTGCCACCAGTATACCGACAGTTAACTATGGCTACACCTTC
.	TRBV10-3	.	TRBJ2-1	CAIIRGLEFF	TGTGCCATCATACGAGGTCTGGAGTTCTTC
.	TRBV27	.	TRBJ1-2	CASSFRDSPYGYTF	TGTGCCAGCAGTTTCCGGGACTCACCCTATGGCTACACCTTC
many	TRBV29-1	.	TRBJ2-5	CSAGHVQETQYF	TGCAGCGCAGGGCATGTGCAAGAGACCCAGTACTTC
few	TRBV6-2/TRBV6-3	TRBD1	TRBJ2-1	CASSWDRLYEQFF	TGTGCCAGCAGTTGGGACAGACTCTATGAGCAGTTCTTC
.	TRBV27	TRBD2	TRBJ2-7	CASSLEGLGGYGQYF	TGTGCCAGCAGTTTAGAGGGACTAGGAGGCTACGGGCAGTACTTC
many	TRBV10-3	.	TRBJ2-1	CAISVGPVSSYNEQFF	TGTGCCATCAGTGTTGGCCCGGTTAGCTCCTACAATGAGCAGTTCTTC
few	TRBV6-5	TRBD2	TRBJ2-5	CASSYLTSGLGETQYF	TGTGCCAGCAGTTACCTCACTAGCGGTTTGGGGGAGACCCAGTACTTC
few	TRBV6-1	.	TRBJ1-1	CASRIGAYGSTEAFF	TGTGCCAGCAGGATAGGGGCCTATGGGAGCACTGAAGCTTTCTTT
.	TRBV20-1	TRBD2	TRBJ2-3	CSAVGLASTDTQYF	TGCAGTGCTGTGGGACTAGCGAGCACAGATACGCAGTATTTT
many	TRBV3-1	TRBD2	TRBJ2-2	CASSQSGLAGAGTGELFF	TGTGCCAGCAGCCAATCGGGACTAGCGGGAGCGGGGACCGGGGAGCTGTTTTTT
.	TRBV10-3	.	TRBJ1-6	CAISEGGNSPLHF	TGTGCCATCAGTGAGGGGGGTAATTCACCCCTCCACTTT
.	TRBV6-5	TRBD1	TRBJ2-2	CASSYSNSDRVGELFF	TGTGCCAGCAGTTACTCTAATTCCGACAGGGTTGGGGAGCTGTTTTTT
.	TRBV7-2	.	TRBJ2-7	CASSFAQDSYEQYF	TGTGCCAGCAGCTTCGCCCAGGACTCCTACGAGCAGTACTTC
few	TRBV5-4	.	TRBJ2-3	CASSLQSGTDTQYF	TGTGCCAGCAGCTTGCAGTCCGGTACAGATACGCAGTATTTT
many	TRBV27	.	TRBJ1-2	CATRLSGGYTF	TGTGCCACTCGCCTGTCTGGTGGCTACACCTTC
many	TRBV12-3/TRBV12-4	TRBD1	TRBJ2-7	CASRGTGGRYEQYF	TGTGCCAGCAGGGGGACAGGGGGGAGGTACGAGCAGTACTTC
.	TRBV7-3	.	TRBJ2-2	CASSPKSGVGELFF	TGTGCCAGCAGCCCAAAAAGTGGGGTCGGGGAGCTGTTTTTT
many	TRBV20-1	.	TRBJ2-2	CSASYGLVTGELFF	TGCAGTGCCTCGTACGGGTTGGTCACCGGGGAGCTGTTTTTT
.	TRBV4-3	.	TRBJ2-2	CASSQDHTPGELFF	TGCGCCAGCAGCCAGGACCATACACCCGGGGAGCTGTTTTTT
.	TRBV5-6	.	TRBJ2-3	CASSLHRGSTDTQYF	TGTGCCAGCAGCTTGCATCGCGGGAGCACAGATACGCAGTATTTT
few	TRBV5-6	.	TRBJ1-5	CASSLYRVGNQPQHF	TGTGCCAGCAGCTTGTACAGGGTAGGCAATCAGCCCCAGCATTTT
many	TRBV6-6	TRBD1	TRBJ1-2	CASRLVGQDNYGYTF	TGTGCCAGCAGACTCGTGGGACAGGACAACTATGGCTACACCTTC
.	TRBV7-2	.	TRBJ2-1	CASSLLGFAHNEQFF	TGTGCCAGCAGCTTACTAGGTTTCGCTCACAATGAGCAGTTCTTC
.	TRBV7-2	.	TRBJ2-1	CASSLVSNEQFF	TGTGCCAGCAGCTTAGTCTCCAATGAGCAGTTCTTC
many	TRBV7-9	.	TRBJ2-3	CASSPTVDTQYF	TGTGCCAGCAGTCCGACAGTAGATACGCAGTATTTT
.	TRBV12-3/TRBV12-4	TRBD2	TRBJ2-2	CASSPISSGMGGELFF	TGTGCCAGCAGCCCTATTAGTAGCGGGATGGGCGGGGAGCTGTTTTTT
.	TRBV20-1	.	TRBJ2-4	CSANPTDIAKNIQYF	TGCAGTGCCAATCCGACAGATATAGCCAAAAACATTCAGTACTTC
many	TRBV27	TRBD1	TRBJ1-1	CASSLDRGLVAEAFF	TGTGCCAGCAGTCTAGACAGGGGGCTCGTCGCTGAAGCTTTCTTT